Listed below are T cell receptor beta chains from one sample, sequenced in a study of a mutant IDH1 vaccine in newly diagnosed glioma. Clones were read by immunoSEQ multiplex PCR, and TCRdb kept only the in-frame ones, dropping some. The sample records 60,000 to 65,000 clones, roughly 76% being singletons. Their specific antigens are unknown. Sequenced here: PBMCs, sampled from a glioma patient whose treatment included an IDH1 peptide vaccine. These receptors were taken from a middle-aged man with glioma. Each CDR3 is given with its conserved first and last residue. Fields, in order: V gene, J gene, CDR3 protein.

TRBV4-1	TRBJ1-6	CASSQVAGSNSPLHF
TRBV7-2	TRBJ1-2	CASTQTPYGYTF
TRBV27	TRBJ2-7	CASSSLGLAGHYEQYF
TRBV15	TRBJ2-7	CATRRTRDTTYEQYF
TRBV10-3	TRBJ1-6	CAISESSPRTESPLHF
TRBV6-5	TRBJ2-1	CASSSIPAYNEQFF
TRBV27	TRBJ2-5	CASSLARGGPETQYF
TRBV28	TRBJ1-1	CASSLWDREAFF
TRBV28	TRBJ1-4	CASSSPGGRSEKLFF
TRBV11-1	TRBJ2-1	CASSPRKGVNNEQFF
TRBV5-1	TRBJ1-1	CASSLTGGATGGFTEAFF